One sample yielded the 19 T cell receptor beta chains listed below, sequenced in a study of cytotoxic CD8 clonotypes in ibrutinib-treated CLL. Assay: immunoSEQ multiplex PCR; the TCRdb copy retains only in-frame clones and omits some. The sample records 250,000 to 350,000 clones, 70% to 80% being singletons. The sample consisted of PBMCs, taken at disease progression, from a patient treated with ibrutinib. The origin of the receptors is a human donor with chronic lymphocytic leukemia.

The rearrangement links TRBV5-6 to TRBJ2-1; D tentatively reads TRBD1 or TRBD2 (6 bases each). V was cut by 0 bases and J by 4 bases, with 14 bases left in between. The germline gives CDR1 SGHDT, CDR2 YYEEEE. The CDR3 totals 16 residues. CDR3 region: CASSLGRGQGYNEQFF. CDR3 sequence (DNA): TGTGCCAGCAGCTTGGGACGGGGGCAAGGGTACAATGAGCAGTTCTTC.

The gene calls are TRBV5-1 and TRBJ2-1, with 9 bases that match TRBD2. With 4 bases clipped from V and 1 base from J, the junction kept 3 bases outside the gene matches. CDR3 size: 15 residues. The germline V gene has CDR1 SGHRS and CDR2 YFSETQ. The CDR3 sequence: CASSPAGGSYNEQFF. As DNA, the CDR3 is TGCGCCAGCAGCCCCGCGGGGGGGTCCTACAATGAGCAGTTCTTC.

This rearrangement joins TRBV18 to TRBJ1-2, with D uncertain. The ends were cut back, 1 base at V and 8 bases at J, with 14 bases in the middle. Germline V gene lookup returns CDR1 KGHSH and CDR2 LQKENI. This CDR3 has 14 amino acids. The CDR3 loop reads CASSPQGSAGGYTF. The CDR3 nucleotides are TGTGCCAGCTCACCACAGGGAAGTGCTGGAGGCTACACCTTC.

CDR3 DNA sequence: TGCAGCGGTCTTGGACTCCCCCGCACAGATACGCAGTATTTT. The encoded protein is CSGLGLPRTDTQYF. This chain connects TRBV29-1 to TRBJ2-3, with a tentative D call TRBD2 (5 bases). CDR1 is SQVTM and CDR2 is ANQGSEA in the germline V gene. CDR3 length: 14 amino acids. V was shortened by 7 bases and J by 1 base, with 15 bases between the two germline ends.

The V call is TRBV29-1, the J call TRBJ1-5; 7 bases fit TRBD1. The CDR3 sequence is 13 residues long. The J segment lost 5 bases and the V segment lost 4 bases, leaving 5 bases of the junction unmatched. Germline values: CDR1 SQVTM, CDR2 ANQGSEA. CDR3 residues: CSVGRDSDQPQHF. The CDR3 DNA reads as TGCAGCGTTGGCCGGGACAGCGATCAGCCCCAGCATTTT.

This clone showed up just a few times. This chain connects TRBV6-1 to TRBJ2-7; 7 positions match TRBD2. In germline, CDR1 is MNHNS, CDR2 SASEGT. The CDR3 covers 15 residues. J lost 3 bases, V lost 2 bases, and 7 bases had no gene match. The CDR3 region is CASSEFLAVNYEQYF. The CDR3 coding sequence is TGTGCCAGCAGTGAATTCCTAGCGGTGAACTACGAGCAGTACTTC.

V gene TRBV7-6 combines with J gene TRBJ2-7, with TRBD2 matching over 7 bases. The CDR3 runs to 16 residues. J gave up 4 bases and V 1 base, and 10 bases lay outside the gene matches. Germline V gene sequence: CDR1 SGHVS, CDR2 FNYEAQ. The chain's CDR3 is CASSLGVGGPFYEQYF. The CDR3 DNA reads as TGTGCCAGCAGCTTAGGTGTGGGAGGGCCATTTTACGAGCAGTACTTC. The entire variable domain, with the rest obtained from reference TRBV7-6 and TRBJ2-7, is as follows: GAGVSQSPRYKVTKRGQDVALRCDPISGHVSLYWYRQALGQGPEFLTYFNYEAQQDKSGLPNDRFSAERPEGSISTLTIQRTEQRDSAMYRCASSLGVGGPFYEQYFGPGTRLTVT.

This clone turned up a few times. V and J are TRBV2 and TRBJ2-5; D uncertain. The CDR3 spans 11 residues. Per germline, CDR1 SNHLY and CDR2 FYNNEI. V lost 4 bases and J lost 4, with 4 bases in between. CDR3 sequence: CASSAGETQYF. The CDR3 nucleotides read TGTGCCAGCAGTGCGGGAGAGACCCAGTACTTC.

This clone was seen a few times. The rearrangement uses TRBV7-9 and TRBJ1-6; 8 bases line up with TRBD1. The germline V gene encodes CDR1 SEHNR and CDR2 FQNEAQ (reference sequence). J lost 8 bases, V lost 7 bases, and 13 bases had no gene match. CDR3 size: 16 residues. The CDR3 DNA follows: TGTGCCAGCACCATAATCGCCAGGGGGCGAGATTCACCCCTCCACTTT. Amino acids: CASTIIARGRDSPLHF.

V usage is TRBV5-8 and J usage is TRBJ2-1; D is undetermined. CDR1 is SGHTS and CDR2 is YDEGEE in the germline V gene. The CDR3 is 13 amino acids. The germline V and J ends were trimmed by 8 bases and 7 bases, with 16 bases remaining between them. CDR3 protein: CASSFSGGNEQFF. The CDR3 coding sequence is TGTGCCAGTTCGTTTTCAGGCGGAAATGAGCAGTTCTTC.

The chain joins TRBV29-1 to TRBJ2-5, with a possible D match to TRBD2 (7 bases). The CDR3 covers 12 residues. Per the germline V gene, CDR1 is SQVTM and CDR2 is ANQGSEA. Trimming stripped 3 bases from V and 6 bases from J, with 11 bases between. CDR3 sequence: CSVDRGGKTQYF. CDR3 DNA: TGCAGCGTTGACAGGGGAGGGAAGACCCAGTACTTC.

The CDR3 DNA follows: TGTGCCAGCAGCGTTTCTGGACACACAGATACGCAGTATTTT. Protein: CASSVSGHTDTQYF. The rearrangement uses TRBV9 and TRBJ2-3, with D perhaps matching TRBD1 (5 bases). Germline V gives CDR1 SGDLS, CDR2 YYNGEE. The CDR3 length is 14 residues. V was shortened by 2 bases and J by 2 bases, with 9 bases between the two germline ends.

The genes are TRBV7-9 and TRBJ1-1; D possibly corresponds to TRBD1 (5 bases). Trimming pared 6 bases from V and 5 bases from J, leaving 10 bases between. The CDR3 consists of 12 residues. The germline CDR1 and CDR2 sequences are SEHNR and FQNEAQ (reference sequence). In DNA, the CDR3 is TGTGCCAGCAGTCCGACAGTAACTGAAGCTTTCTTT. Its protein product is CASSPTVTEAFF. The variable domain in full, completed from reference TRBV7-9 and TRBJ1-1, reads DTGVSQNPRHKITKRGQNVTFRCDPISEHNRLYWYRQTLGQGPEFLTYFQNEAQLEKSRLLSDRFSAERPKGSFSTLEIQRTEQGDSAMYLCASSPTVTEAFFGQGTRLTVV.

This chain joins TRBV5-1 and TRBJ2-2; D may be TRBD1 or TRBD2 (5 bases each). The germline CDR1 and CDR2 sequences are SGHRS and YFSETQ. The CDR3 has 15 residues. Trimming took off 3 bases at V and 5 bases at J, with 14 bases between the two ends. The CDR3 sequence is CASSSWGFETGELFF. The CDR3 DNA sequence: TGCGCCAGCAGCTCGTGGGGGTTTGAGACCGGGGAGCTGTTTTTT.

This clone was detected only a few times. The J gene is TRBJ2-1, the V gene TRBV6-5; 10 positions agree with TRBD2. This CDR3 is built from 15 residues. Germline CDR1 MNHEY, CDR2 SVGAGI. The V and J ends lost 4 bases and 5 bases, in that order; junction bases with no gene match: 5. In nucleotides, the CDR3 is TGTGCCAGCAGTTTTCTACTAGCGGGGAACAATGAGCAGTTCTTC. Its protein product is CASSFLLAGNNEQFF.

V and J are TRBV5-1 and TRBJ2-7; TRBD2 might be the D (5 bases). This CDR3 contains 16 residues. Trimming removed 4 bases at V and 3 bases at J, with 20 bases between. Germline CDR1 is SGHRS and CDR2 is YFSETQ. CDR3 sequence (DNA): TGCGCCAGCAGCGCCGCCTCGTCAGGACTGGTCTACGAGCAGTACTTC. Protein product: CASSAASSGLVYEQYF.

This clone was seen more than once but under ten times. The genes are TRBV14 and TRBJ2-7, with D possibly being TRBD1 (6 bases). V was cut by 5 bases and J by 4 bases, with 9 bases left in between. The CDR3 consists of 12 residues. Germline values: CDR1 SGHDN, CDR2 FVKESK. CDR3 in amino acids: CASSKQGYEQYF. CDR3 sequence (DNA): TGTGCCAGCAGCAAACAGGGTTACGAGCAGTACTTC. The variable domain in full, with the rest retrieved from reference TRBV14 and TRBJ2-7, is EAGVTQFPSHSVIEKGQTVTLRCDPISGHDNLYWYRRVMGKEIKFLLHFVKESKQDESGMPNNRFLAERTGGTYSTLKVQPAELEDSGVYFCASSKQGYEQYFGPGTRLTVT.

The CDR3 is CASSHPLAGSTDTQYF. CDR3 DNA: TGTGCCAGCAGCCATCCACTAGCGGGAAGCACAGATACGCAGTATTTT. This chain connects TRBV4-2 to TRBJ2-3, with 10 bases matching TRBD2. CDR3 length: 16 residues. V lost 3 bases to trimming and J lost 0 bases; unmatched junction nucleotides: 3. Germline CDR1 LGHNA, CDR2 YNFKEQ.

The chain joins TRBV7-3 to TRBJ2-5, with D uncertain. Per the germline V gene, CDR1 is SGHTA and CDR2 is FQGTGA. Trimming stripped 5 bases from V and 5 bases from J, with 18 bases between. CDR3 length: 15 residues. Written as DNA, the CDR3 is TGTGCCAGCAGCCCCACAAGGGCAGGTCCGGAGACCCAGTACTTC. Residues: CASSPTRAGPETQYF.